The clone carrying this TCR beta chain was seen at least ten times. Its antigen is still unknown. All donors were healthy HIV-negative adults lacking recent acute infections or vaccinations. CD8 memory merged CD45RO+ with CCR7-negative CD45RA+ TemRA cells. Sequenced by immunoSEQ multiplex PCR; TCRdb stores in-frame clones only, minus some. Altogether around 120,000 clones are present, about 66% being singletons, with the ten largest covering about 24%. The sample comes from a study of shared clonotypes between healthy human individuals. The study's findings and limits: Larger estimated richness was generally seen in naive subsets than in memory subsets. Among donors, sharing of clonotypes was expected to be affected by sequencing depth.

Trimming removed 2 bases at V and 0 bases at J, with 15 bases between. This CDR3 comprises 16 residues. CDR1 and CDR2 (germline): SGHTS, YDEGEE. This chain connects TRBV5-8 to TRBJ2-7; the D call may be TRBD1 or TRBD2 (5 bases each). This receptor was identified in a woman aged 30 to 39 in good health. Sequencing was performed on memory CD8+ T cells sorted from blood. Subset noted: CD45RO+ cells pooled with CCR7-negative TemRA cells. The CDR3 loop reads CASSFMWDDNSYEQYF. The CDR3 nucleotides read TGTGCCAGCAGCTTTATGTGGGACGACAACTCCTACGAGCAGTACTTC.